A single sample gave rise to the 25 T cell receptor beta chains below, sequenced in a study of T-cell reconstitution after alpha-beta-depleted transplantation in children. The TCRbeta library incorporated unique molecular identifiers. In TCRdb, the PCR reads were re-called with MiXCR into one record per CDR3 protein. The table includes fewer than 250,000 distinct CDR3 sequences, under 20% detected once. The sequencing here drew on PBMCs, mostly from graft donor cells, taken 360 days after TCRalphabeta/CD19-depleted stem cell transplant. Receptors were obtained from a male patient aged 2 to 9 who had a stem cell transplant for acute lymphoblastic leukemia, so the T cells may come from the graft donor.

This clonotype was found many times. The CDR3: CASVGGNTGELFF. The CDR3 DNA is TGTGCCAGCGTGGGGGGGAACACCGGGGAGCTGTTTTTT. V gene TRBV12-3 or TRBV12-4 combines with J gene TRBJ2-2; D may be TRBD2 (6 bases). V lost 8 bases and J lost 1, with 8 bases in between. The CDR3 sequence is 13 residues long.

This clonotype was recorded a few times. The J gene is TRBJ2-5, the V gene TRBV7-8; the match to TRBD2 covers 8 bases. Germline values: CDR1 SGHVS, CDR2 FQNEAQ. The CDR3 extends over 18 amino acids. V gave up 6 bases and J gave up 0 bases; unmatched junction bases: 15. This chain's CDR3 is CASSSGGSGTLYQETQYF. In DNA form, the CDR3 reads TGTGCCAGCAGTTCGGGAGGGTCCGGGACTCTGTACCAAGAGACCCAGTACTTC.

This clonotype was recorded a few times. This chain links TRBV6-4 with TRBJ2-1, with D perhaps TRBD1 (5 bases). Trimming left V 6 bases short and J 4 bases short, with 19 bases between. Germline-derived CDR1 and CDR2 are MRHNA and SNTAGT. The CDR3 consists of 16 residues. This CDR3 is CASSLISAGIYNEQFF. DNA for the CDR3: TGTGCCAGCAGCCTGATTTCGGCAGGGATATACAATGAGCAGTTCTTC.

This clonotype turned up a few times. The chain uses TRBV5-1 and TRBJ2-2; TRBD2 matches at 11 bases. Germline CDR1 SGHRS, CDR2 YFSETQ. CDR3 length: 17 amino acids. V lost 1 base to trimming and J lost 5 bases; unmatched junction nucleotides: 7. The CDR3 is CASSLHHGTSGTGELFF. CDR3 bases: TGCGCCAGCAGCTTGCACCATGGGACTAGCGGAACCGGGGAGCTGTTTTTT.

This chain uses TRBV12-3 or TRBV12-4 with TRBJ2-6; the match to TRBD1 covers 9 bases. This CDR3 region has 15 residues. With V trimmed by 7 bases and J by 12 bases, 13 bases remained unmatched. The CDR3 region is CASKSPRTGARVLTF. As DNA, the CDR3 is TGTGCCAGCAAATCCCCCCGGACAGGGGCGCGCGTCCTGACTTTC.

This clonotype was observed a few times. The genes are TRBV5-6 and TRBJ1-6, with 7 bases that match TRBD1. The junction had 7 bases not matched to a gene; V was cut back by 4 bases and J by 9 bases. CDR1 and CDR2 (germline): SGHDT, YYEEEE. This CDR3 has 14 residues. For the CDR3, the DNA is TGTGCCAGCAGCCATGGACAGGTGACTTCACCCCTCCACTTT. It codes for CASSHGQVTSPLHF. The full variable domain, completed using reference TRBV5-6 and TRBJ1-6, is DAGVTQSPTHLIKTRGQQVTLRCSPKSGHDTVSWYQQALGQGPQFIFQYYEEEERQRGNFPDRFSGHQFPNYSSELNVNALLLGDSALYLCASSHGQVTSPLHFGNGTRLTVT.

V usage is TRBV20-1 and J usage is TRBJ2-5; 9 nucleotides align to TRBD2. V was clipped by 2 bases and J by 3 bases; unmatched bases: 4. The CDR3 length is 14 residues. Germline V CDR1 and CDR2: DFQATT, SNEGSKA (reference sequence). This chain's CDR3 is CSARPLAGEETQYF. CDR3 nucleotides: TGCAGTGCTAGACCCTTAGCGGGAGAAGAGACCCAGTACTTC.

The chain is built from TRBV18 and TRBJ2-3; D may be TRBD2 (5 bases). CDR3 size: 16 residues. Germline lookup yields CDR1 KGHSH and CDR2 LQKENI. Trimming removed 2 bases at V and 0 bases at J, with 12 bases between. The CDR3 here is CASSPGSPSSTDTQYF. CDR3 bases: TGTGCCAGCTCACCAGGGAGCCCTTCTAGCACAGATACGCAGTATTTT.

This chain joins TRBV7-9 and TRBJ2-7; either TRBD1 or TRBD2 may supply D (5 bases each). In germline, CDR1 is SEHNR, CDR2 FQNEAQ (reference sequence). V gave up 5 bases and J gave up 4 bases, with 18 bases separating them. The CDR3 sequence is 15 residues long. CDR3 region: CASSGDPSPDYEQYF. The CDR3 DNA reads TGTGCCAGCAGCGGGGACCCTTCGCCTGATTACGAGCAGTACTTC.

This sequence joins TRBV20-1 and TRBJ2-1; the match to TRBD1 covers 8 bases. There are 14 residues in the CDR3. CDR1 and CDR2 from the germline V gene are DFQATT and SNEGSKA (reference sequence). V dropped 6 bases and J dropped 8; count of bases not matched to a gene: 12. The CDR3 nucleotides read TGCAGTGCCCGAAAGGACAGGGTACAATATGAGCAGTTCTTC. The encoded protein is CSARKDRVQYEQFF.

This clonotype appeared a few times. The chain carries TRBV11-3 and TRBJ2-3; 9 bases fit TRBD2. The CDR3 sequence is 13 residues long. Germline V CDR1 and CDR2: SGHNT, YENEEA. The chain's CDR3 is CKGEAGGGDTQYF. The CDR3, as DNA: TGTAAAGGGGAAGCGGGGGGTGGAGATACGCAGTATTTT.

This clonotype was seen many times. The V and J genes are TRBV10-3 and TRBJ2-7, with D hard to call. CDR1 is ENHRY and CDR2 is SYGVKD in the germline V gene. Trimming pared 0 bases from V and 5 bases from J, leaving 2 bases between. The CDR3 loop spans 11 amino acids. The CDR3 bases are TGTGCCATCAGTGAGTCCCACGAGCAGTACTTC. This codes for CAISESHEQYF.

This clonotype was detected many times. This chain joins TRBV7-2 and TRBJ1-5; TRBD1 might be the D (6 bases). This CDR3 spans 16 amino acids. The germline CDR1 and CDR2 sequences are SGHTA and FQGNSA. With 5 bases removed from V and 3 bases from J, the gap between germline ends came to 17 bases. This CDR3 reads CASSLTGSAVNQPQHF. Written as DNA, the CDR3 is TGTGCCAGCAGCCTAACAGGGTCGGCCGTCAATCAGCCCCAGCATTTT.

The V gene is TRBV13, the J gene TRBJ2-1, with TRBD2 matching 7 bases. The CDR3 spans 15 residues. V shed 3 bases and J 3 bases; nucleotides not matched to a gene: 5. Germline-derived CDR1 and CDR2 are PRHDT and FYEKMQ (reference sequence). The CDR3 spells CASSLVREHYNEQFF. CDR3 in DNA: TGTGCCAGCAGCTTGGTGCGGGAGCACTACAATGAGCAGTTCTTC.

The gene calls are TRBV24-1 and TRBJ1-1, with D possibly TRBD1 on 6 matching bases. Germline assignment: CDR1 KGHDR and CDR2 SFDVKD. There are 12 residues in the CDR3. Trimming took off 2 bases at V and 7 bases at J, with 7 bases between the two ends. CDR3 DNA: TGTGCCACCAGTGATTACAGGGATGAAGCTTTCTTT. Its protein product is CATSDYRDEAFF.

The CDR3, as DNA: TGTGCCAGCAGTTCTCAACAGGGTGAAAACACTGAAGCTTTCTTT. This gives the protein CASSSQQGENTEAFF. The chain joins TRBV12-3 or TRBV12-4 to TRBJ1-1, with a weak D call TRBD1 (6 bases). The V end was cut by 4 bases, the J end by 2 bases, with 14 bases between. The length of the CDR3 is 15 residues.

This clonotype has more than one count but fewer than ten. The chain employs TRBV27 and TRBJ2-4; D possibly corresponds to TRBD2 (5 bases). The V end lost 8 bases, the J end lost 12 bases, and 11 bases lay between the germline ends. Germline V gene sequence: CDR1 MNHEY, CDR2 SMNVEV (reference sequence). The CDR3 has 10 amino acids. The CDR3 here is CASGRDTQYF. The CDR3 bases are TGTGCCAGCGGCCGGGATACTCAGTACTTC.

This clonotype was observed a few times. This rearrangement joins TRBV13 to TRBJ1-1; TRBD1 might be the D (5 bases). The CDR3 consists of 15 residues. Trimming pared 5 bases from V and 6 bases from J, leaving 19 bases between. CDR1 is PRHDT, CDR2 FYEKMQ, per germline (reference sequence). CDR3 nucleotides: TGTGCCAGCAGCCCCCCCTCCGGGGGGAGGGCTGAAGCTTTCTTT. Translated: CASSPPSGGRAEAFF.

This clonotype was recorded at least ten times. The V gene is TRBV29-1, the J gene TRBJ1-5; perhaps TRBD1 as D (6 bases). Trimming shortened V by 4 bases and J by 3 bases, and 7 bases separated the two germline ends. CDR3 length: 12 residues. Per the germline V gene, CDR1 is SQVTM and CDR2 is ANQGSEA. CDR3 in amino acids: CSVGQANQPQHF. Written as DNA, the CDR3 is TGCAGCGTTGGACAGGCCAATCAGCCCCAGCATTTT.

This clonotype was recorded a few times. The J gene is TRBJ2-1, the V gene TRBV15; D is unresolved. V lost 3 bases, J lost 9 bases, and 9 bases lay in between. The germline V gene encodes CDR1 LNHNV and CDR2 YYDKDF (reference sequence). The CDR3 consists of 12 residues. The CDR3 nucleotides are TGTGCCACCAGCAGCCGGCGCTCTGAGCAGTTCTTC. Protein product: CATSSRRSEQFF.

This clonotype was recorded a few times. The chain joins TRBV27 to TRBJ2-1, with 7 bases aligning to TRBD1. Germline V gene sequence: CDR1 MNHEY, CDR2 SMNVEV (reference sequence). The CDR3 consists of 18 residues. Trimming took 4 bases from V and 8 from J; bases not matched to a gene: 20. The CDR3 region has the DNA TGTGCCAGCAGTTCTCTCCGAACCGGGACAGCCCTGAGCTATGAGCAGTTCTTC. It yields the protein CASSSLRTGTALSYEQFF.

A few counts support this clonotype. The CDR3 nucleotides are TGTGCCAGCACTTCTCGACAGGGGGGGGGAGAGACCCAGTACTTC. Translated: CASTSRQGGGETQYF. The V gene is TRBV7-2, the J gene TRBJ2-5; 9 bases line up with TRBD1. V shed 7 bases, J shed 4 bases, and the junction held 10 bases outside the gene matches. Germline V gene lookup returns CDR1 SGHTA and CDR2 FQGNSA. This CDR3 region has 15 residues.

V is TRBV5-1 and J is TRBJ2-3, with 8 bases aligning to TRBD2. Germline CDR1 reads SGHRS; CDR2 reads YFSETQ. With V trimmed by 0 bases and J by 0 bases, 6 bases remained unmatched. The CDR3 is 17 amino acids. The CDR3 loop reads CASSLAAGGVSTDTQYF. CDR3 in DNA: TGCGCCAGCAGCTTGGCCGCGGGGGGCGTAAGCACAGATACGCAGTATTTT.

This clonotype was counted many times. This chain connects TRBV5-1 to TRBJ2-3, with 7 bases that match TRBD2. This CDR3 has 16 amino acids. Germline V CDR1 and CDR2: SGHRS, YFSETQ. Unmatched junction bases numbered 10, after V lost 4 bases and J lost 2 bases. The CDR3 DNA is TGCGCCAGCAGCCTCGCCGCTAGCGGCATCACAGATACGCAGTATTTT. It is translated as CASSLAASGITDTQYF.

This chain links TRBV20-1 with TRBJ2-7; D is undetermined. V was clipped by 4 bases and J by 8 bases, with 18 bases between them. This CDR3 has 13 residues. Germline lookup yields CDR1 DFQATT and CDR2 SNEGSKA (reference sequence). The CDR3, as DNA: TGCAGTGCTACCCCGAATCCCCTACGCCAGCAGTACTTC. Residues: CSATPNPLRQQYF.